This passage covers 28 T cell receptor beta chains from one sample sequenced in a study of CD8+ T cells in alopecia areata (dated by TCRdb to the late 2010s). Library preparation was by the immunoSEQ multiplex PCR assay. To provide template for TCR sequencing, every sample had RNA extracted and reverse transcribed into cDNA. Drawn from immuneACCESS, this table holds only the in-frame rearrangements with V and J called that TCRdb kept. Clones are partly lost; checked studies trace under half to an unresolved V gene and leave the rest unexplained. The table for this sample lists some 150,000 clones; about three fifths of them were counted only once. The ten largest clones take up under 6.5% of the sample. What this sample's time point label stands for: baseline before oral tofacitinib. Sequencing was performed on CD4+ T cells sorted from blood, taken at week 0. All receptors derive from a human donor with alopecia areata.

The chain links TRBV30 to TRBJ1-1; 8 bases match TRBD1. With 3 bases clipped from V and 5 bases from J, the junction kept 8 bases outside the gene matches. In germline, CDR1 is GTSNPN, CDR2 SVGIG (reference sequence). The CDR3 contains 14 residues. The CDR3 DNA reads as TGTGCCTGGAGGACCACAGGGGGGAGAACTGAAGCTTTCTTT. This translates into CAWRTTGGRTEAFF.

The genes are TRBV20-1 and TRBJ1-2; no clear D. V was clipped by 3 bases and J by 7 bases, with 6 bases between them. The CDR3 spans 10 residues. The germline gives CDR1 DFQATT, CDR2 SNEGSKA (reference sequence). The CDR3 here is CSASASGYTF. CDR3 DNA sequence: TGCAGTGCTAGTGCGAGTGGCTACACCTTC.

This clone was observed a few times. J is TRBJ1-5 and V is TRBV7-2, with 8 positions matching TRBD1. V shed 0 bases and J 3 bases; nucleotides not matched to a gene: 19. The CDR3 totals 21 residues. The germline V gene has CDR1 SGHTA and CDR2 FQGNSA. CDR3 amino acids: CASSLAPGQGNGRTVNQPQHF. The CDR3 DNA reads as TGTGCCAGCAGCTTAGCCCCCGGACAGGGTAACGGGCGCACGGTCAATCAGCCCCAGCATTTT.

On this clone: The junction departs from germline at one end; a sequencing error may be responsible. For the CDR3, the DNA is TGTGCTAGCAGCCGAGGGGATTCCCAAGAGACCCAGTACTTC. Its protein is CASSRGDSQETQYF. The chain is built from TRBV7-7 and TRBJ2-5; the D call may be TRBD1 or TRBD2 (5 bases each). In germline, CDR1 is SSHAT, CDR2 FNYEAQ (reference sequence). The CDR3 runs 14 residues.

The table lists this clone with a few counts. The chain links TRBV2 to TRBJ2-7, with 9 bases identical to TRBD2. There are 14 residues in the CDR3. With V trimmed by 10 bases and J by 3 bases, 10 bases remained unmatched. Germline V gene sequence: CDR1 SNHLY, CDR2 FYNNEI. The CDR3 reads CAISLAGSFYEQYF. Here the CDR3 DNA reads TGTGCCATCTCGCTAGCGGGGTCCTTCTACGAGCAGTACTTC.

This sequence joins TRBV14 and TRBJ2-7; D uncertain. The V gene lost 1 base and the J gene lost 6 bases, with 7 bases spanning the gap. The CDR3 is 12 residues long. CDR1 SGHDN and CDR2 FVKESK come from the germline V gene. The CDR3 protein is CASSQVLGEQYF. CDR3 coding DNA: TGTGCCAGCAGCCAAGTCCTCGGCGAGCAGTACTTC.

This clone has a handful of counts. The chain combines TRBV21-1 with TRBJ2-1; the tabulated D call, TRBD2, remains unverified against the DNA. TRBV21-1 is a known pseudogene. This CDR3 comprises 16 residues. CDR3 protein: CASKKVEGTGYNEQFF. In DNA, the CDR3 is TGTGCCAGCAAAAAAGTGGAGGGGACGGGGTACAATGAGCAGTTCTTC.

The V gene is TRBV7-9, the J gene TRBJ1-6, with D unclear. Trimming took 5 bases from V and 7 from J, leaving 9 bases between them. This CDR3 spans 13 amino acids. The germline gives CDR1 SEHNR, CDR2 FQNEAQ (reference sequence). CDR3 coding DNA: TGTGCCAGCAGCGTAGACGGGAATTCACCCCTCCACTTT. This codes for CASSVDGNSPLHF.

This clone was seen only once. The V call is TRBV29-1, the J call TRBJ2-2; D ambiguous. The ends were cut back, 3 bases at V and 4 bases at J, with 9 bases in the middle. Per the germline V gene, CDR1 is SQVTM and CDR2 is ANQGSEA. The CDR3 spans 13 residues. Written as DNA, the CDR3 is TGCAGCGTTGAGTTTCAGAGCACCGGGGAGCTGTTTTTT. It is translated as CSVEFQSTGELFF.

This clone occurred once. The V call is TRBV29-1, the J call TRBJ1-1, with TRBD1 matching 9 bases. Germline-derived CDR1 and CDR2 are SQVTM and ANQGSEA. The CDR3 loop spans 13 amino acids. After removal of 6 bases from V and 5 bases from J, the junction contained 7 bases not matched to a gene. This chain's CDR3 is CSVRGQGGTEAFF. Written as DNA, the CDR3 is TGCAGCGTGAGGGGACAGGGAGGAACTGAAGCTTTCTTT.

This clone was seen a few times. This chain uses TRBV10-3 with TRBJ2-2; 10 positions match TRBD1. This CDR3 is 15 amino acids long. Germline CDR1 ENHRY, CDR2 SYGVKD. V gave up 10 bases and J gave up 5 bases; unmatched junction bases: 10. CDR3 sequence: CATTPGQGWTGELFF. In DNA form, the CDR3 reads TGTGCCACGACGCCGGGACAGGGGTGGACCGGGGAGCTGTTTTTT.

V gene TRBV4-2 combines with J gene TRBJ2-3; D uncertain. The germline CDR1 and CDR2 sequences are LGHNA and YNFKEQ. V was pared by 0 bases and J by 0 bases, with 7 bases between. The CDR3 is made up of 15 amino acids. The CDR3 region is CASSQEERSTDTQYF. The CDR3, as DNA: TGTGCCAGCAGCCAAGAGGAAAGGAGCACAGATACGCAGTATTTT.

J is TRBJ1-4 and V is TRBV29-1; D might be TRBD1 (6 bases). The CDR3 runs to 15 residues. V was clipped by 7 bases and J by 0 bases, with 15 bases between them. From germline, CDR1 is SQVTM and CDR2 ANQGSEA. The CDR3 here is CSASTGSTTNEKLFF. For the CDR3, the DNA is TGCAGCGCGTCTACAGGGAGTACAACTAATGAAAAACTGTTTTTT. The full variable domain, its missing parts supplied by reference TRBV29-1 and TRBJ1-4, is SAVISQKPSRDICQRGTSLTIQCQVDSQVTMMFWYRQQPGQSLTLIATANQGSEATYESGFVIDKFPISRPNLTFSTLTVSNMSPEDSSIYLCSASTGSTTNEKLFFGSGTQLSVL.

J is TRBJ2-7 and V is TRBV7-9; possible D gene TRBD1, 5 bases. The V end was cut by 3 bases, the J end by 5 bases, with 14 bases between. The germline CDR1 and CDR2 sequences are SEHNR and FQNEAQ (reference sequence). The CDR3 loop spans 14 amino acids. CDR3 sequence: CASSLRGLDNEQYF. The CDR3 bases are TGTGCCAGCAGCTTGCGAGGTTTGGACAACGAGCAGTACTTC.

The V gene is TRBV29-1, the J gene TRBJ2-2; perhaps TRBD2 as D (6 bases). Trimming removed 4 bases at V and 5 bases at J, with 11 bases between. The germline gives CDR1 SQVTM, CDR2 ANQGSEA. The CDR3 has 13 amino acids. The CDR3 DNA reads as TGCAGCGTTGGGCCCCGGGGGACCGGGGAGCTGTTTTTT. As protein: CSVGPRGTGELFF.

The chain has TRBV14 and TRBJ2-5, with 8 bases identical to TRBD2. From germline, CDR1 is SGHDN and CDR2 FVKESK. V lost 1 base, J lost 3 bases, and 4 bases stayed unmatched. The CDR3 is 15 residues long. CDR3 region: CASSQVGGAEETQYF. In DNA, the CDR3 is TGTGCCAGCAGCCAAGTCGGGGGGGCCGAAGAGACCCAGTACTTC.

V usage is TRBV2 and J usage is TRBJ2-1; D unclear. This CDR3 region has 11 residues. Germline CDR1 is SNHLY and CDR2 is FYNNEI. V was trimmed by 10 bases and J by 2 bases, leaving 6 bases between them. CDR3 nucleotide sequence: TGTGCCACCTCGACCTACAATGAGCAGTTCTTC. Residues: CATSTYNEQFF. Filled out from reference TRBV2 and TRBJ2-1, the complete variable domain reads EPEVTQTPSHQVTQMGQEVILRCVPISNHLYFYWYRQILGQKVEFLVSFYNNEISEKSEIFDDQFSVERPDGSNFTLKIRSTKLEDSAMYFCATSTYNEQFFGPGTRLTVL.

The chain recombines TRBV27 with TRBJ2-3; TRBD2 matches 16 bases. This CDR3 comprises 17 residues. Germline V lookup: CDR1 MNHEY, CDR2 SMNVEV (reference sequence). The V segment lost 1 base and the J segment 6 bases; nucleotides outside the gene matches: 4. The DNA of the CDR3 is TGTGCCAGCAGTTTATTGGGACTAGCGGGGGGGCAGGATACGCAGTATTTT. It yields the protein CASSLLGLAGGQDTQYF.

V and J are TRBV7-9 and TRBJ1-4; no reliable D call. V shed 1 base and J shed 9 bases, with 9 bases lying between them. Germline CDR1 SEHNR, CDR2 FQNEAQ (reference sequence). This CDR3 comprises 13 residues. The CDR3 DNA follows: TGTGCCAGCAGCTTAGGGACGGCTAAAAAACTGTTTTTT. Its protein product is CASSLGTAKKLFF.

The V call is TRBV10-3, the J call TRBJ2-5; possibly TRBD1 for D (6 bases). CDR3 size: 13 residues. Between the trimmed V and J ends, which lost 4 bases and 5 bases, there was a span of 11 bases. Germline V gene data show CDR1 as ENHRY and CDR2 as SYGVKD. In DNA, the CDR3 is TGTGCCATCAGTGTAGCCGGACAGGAGACCCAGTACTTC. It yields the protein CAISVAGQETQYF.

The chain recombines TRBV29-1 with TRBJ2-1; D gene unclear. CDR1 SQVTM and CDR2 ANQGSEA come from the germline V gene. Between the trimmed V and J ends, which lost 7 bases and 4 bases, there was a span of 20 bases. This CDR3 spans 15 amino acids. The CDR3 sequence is CSAIRGLGSYNEQFF. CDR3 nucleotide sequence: TGCAGCGCTATCAGAGGTCTCGGATCATACAATGAGCAGTTCTTC.

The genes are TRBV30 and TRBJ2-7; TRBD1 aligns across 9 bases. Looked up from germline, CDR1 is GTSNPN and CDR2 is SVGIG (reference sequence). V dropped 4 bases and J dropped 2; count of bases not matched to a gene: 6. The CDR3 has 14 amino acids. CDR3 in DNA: TGTGCCTGGACCGGGGACAGGGTTCCCTACGAGCAGTACTTC. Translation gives CAWTGDRVPYEQYF.

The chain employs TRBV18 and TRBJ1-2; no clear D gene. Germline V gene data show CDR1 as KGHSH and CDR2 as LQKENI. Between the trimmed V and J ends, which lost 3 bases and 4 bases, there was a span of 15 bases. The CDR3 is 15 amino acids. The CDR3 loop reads CASSPGQAGRYGYTF. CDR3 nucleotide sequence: TGTGCCAGCTCACCGGGCCAGGCTGGACGCTATGGCTACACCTTC. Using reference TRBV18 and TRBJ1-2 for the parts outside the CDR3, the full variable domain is NAGVMQNPRHLVRRRGQEARLRCSPMKGHSHVYWYRQLPEEGLKFMVYLQKENIIDESGMPKERFSAEFPKEGPSILRIQQVVRGDSAAYFCASSPGQAGRYGYTFGSGTRLTVV.

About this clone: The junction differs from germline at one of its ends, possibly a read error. The CDR3 reads CASSYGGIVSNEQYF. The CDR3 DNA is TGTGCCAGCAGTTATGGGGGGATTGTAAGCAACGAGCAGTACTTC. V usage is TRBV10-3 and J usage is TRBJ2-7; D is possibly TRBD2 (6 bases). CDR3 length: 15 amino acids. Germline CDR1 is ENHRY and CDR2 is SYGVKD.

The CDR3 reads CSVGDSQSQPQHF. The CDR3 coding sequence is TGCAGCGTTGGGGACAGCCAAAGTCAGCCCCAGCATTTT. The chain employs TRBV29-1 and TRBJ1-5; 7 bases match TRBD1. The CDR3 runs to 13 residues. Per the germline V gene, CDR1 is SQVTM and CDR2 is ANQGSEA. The V segment lost 4 bases and the J segment 6 bases; nucleotides outside the gene matches: 6.

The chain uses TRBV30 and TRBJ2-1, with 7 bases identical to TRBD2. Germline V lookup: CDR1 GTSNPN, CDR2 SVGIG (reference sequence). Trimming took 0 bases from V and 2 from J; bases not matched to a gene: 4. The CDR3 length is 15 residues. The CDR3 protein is CAWSVPGGPYNEQFF. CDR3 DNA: TGTGCCTGGAGTGTACCGGGGGGACCCTACAATGAGCAGTTCTTC.

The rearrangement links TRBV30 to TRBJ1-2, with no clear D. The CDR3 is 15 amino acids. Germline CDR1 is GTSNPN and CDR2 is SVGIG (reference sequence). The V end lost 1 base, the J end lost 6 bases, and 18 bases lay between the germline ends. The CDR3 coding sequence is TGTGCCTGGAGTGAATACATAAGCGGGAGAGATGGCTACACCTTC. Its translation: CAWSEYISGRDGYTF.

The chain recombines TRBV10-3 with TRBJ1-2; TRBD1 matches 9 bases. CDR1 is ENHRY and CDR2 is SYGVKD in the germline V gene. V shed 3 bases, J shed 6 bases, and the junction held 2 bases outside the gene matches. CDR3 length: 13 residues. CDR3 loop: CAISEDRGDGYTF. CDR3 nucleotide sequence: TGTGCCATCAGTGAAGACAGGGGGGATGGCTACACCTTC.